Below, 21 T cell receptor beta chains from the same sample are listed, as sequenced in a study of cytomegalovirus exposure and HLA in healthy donors. PCR primers comprised 60 Vbeta and 13 Jbeta primers. Repertoires were generated with immunoSEQ multiplex PCR, while TCRdb's copy carries only in-frame clones and drops some. The sample shows 180,000 or so clones, more than 60% of them seen only once. Sequencing used PBMCs. The receptors shown here come from a human donor in good health.

The chain recombines TRBV5-4 with TRBJ1-3, with a possible D match to TRBD1 (6 bases). Per the germline V gene, CDR1 is SGHNT and CDR2 is YYREEE (reference sequence). Trimming pared 5 bases from V and 5 bases from J, leaving 17 bases between. This CDR3 spans 15 amino acids. The CDR3 sequence: CASSPQQGNRNTIYF. The DNA for the CDR3 is TGTGCCAGCAGTCCTCAACAGGGAAACCGAAACACCATATATTTT.

The V and J genes are TRBV28 and TRBJ2-3, with 7 bases lining up with TRBD2. The germline gives CDR1 MDHEN, CDR2 SYDVKM. V dropped 10 bases and J dropped 4; count of bases not matched to a gene: 17. The CDR3 is 16 residues long. The CDR3 loop reads CAILSTSPLIADTQYF. The CDR3 region has the DNA TGTGCCATATTATCGACTAGCCCCCTCATCGCAGATACGCAGTATTTT.

J is TRBJ1-6 and V is TRBV6-5, with D maybe TRBD1 (6 bases). Germline assignment: CDR1 MNHEY and CDR2 SVGAGI. This CDR3 region has 16 residues. The ends were cut back, 0 bases at V and 10 bases at J, with 16 bases in the middle. For the CDR3, the DNA is TGTGCCAGCAGTTACTCGTACAGGGTAGGGGTATCACCCCTCCACTTT. It encodes CASSYSYRVGVSPLHF.

V is TRBV6-6 and J is TRBJ2-1, with D perhaps matching TRBD1 (5 bases). Germline CDR1 MNHNY, CDR2 SVGAGI (reference sequence). CDR3 length equals 14 residues. Trimming removed 7 bases from V and 8 bases from J, with 18 bases in between. The CDR3 sequence: CASTPPLGVDEQFF. The CDR3 DNA is TGTGCCAGCACCCCACCCCTAGGGGTGGATGAGCAGTTCTTC.

V and J are TRBV7-3 and TRBJ2-5, with 15 nucleotides matching TRBD2. The CDR3 length is 15 residues. CDR1 is SGHTA, CDR2 FQGTGA, per germline. Germline trimming cut 5 bases from V and 4 bases from J; bases unmatched to any gene: 2. The CDR3 is CASSTGLAGGETQYF. The CDR3 DNA is TGTGCCAGCAGCACGGGACTAGCGGGGGGAGAGACCCAGTACTTC.

This chain connects TRBV9 to TRBJ1-3, with TRBD1 as a possible D gene (6 bases). This CDR3 spans 15 amino acids. CDR1 SGDLS and CDR2 YYNGEE come from the germline V gene. The germline V and J ends were trimmed by 3 bases and 4 bases, with 14 bases remaining between them. The CDR3 coding sequence is TGTGCCAGCAGCGCCATGACAGGCCGAGGAAACACCATATATTTT. Translated: CASSAMTGRGNTIYF.

This chain joins TRBV2 and TRBJ1-6; 7 positions agree with TRBD1. The CDR3 spans 14 residues. Germline CDR1 is SNHLY and CDR2 is FYNNEI. V lost 6 bases to trimming and J lost 9 bases; unmatched junction nucleotides: 8. The CDR3 coding sequence is TGTGCCAGCAGAATACAGGGGACAAGTTCACCCCTCCACTTT. This encodes CASRIQGTSSPLHF.

The rearrangement links TRBV12-5 to TRBJ1-3, with 9 bases that match TRBD1. CDR3 length equals 16 residues. CDR1 and CDR2 (germline): LGHNT, FRNRAP. J was trimmed by 0 bases and V by 5 bases; bases with no gene match: 5. In DNA form, the CDR3 reads TGTGCTAGTGGTCCGCGGGGACAGGGCTCTGGAAACACCATATATTTT. It yields the protein CASGPRGQGSGNTIYF.

This clone was seen once. The V call is TRBV6-5, the J call TRBJ2-7, with 9 bases that match TRBD2. Germline CDR1 reads MNHEY; CDR2 reads SVGAGI. CDR3 length: 15 residues. V lost 6 bases and J lost 2; bases outside the gene matches: 8. The CDR3: CASSLSGGPAYEQYF. CDR3 bases: TGTGCCAGCAGCCTTAGCGGGGGTCCAGCCTACGAGCAGTACTTC.

In this sample, this clone turned up a few times. This sample also contains other DNA sequences that code for the same CDR3. V and J are TRBV7-2 and TRBJ2-3; 9 bases are shared with TRBD2. CDR1 SGHTA and CDR2 FQGNSA come from the germline V gene. The CDR3 has 18 residues. J gave up 0 bases and V 4 bases, and 11 bases lay outside the gene matches. In DNA, the CDR3 is TGTGCCAGCAGCTCCCGCGGTAGCGGGGGACCGAGCACAGATACGCAGTATTTT. Translation gives CASSSRGSGGPSTDTQYF.

This clone was counted a few times. The genes are TRBV10-1 and TRBJ1-1, with 7 bases identical to TRBD1. The CDR3 covers 15 residues. Trimming at V came to 4 bases and at J to 3 bases, leaving 8 bases not matched to a gene. Germline CDR1 reads WNHNN; CDR2 reads SYGVQD (reference sequence). CDR3 sequence (DNA): TGCGCCAGCAGTGTAGTGAGAGACAGGGACACTGAAGCTTTCTTT. Protein product: CASSVVRDRDTEAFF.

The rearrangement uses TRBV27 and TRBJ2-7, with 9 bases identical to TRBD1. Germline trimming cut 3 bases from V and 2 bases from J; bases unmatched to any gene: 2. This CDR3 has 14 amino acids. CDR1 MNHEY and CDR2 SMNVEV come from the germline V gene (reference sequence). CDR3 bases: TGTGCCAGCAGTTTGACAGGGGGGGCCTACGAGCAGTACTTC. Protein product: CASSLTGGAYEQYF.

J is TRBJ2-6 and V is TRBV19, with D perhaps TRBD1 (5 bases). Trimming left V 6 bases short and J 0 bases short, with 15 bases between. This CDR3 has 17 amino acids. In germline, CDR1 is LNHDA, CDR2 SQIVND (reference sequence). DNA for the CDR3: TGTGCCAGTAGCCCGGACGGACATTACTCTGGGGCCAACGTCCTGACTTTC. This gives the protein CASSPDGHYSGANVLTF.

The rearrangement links TRBV4-1 to TRBJ2-5; perhaps TRBD2 as D (6 bases). V shed 0 bases and J shed 1 base, with 9 bases lying between them. In germline, CDR1 is MGHRA, CDR2 YSYEKL. The CDR3 extends over 15 amino acids. CDR3 amino acids: CASSQDLAAQETQYF. The CDR3 DNA is TGCGCCAGCAGCCAAGATTTAGCGGCCCAAGAGACCCAGTACTTC.

The chain combines TRBV5-6 with TRBJ2-2; 7 bases match TRBD1. Germline CDR1 SGHDT, CDR2 YYEEEE. The CDR3 has 18 amino acids. The V segment lost 1 base and the J segment 4 bases; nucleotides outside the gene matches: 13. Here the CDR3 DNA reads TGTGCCAGCAGCTTGACCGGGGCAGGGGGTTTTGGCACCGGGGAGCTGTTTTTT. Protein: CASSLTGAGGFGTGELFF.

This chain uses TRBV14 with TRBJ1-1, with 7 bases that match TRBD1. V dropped 2 bases and J dropped 0; count of bases not matched to a gene: 6. There are 16 residues in the CDR3. Per germline, CDR1 SGHDN and CDR2 FVKESK. CDR3 residues: CASSQLTGQMNTEAFF. The CDR3 DNA reads as TGTGCCAGCAGCCAACTGACAGGGCAGATGAACACTGAAGCTTTCTTT.

Remarks on this clone: The sample contains more than one DNA sequence encoding this CDR3. The chain carries TRBV6-6 and TRBJ1-6; the match to TRBD1 covers 9 bases. Looked up from germline, CDR1 is MNHNY and CDR2 is SVGAGI (reference sequence). The ends lost 6 bases at V and 9 bases at J; junction bases unmatched: 9. The CDR3 sequence is 15 residues long. The CDR3 DNA reads as TGTGCCAGCAGCCCCGTGGGACAGGGCGTTTCACCCCTCCACTTT. Translation: CASSPVGQGVSPLHF.

This clone appeared a few times. The chain carries TRBV4-1 and TRBJ1-2; D call uncertain. The CDR3 covers 13 residues. Per germline, CDR1 MGHRA and CDR2 YSYEKL. V lost 1 base and J lost 6, with 9 bases in between. In DNA form, the CDR3 reads TGCGCCAGCAGCCAAGTCCACGGGAATGGCTACACCTTC. Amino acids: CASSQVHGNGYTF.

The V and J genes are TRBV7-9 and TRBJ1-4; 11 bases are a match to TRBD1. Germline lookup yields CDR1 SEHNR and CDR2 FQNEAQ (reference sequence). V was clipped by 5 bases and J by 8 bases; unmatched bases: 7. This CDR3 is 15 amino acids long. The CDR3: CASSETDRGREKLFF. The CDR3 DNA follows: TGTGCCAGCAGCGAAACGGACAGGGGGCGCGAAAAACTGTTTTTT.

The CDR3 coding sequence is TGTGCCTGGAGTACCTCCGGTGGCAAAAACATTCAGTACTTC. Translated: CAWSTSGGKNIQYF. The chain recombines TRBV30 with TRBJ2-4; D unclear. Trimming shortened V by 2 bases and J by 3 bases, and 11 bases separated the two germline ends. CDR1 is GTSNPN, CDR2 SVGIG, per germline (reference sequence). The length of the CDR3 is 14 residues.

The chain uses TRBV18 and TRBJ2-1, with 16 bases matching TRBD2. This CDR3 is built from 17 residues. Germline assignment: CDR1 KGHSH and CDR2 LQKENI. The V and J ends lost 6 bases and 8 bases, in that order; junction bases with no gene match: 10. The DNA for the CDR3 is TGTGCCAGCTCCCCAGGGACTAGCGGGGGGGCCTTGGATGAGCAGTTCTTC. Encoded protein: CASSPGTSGGALDEQFF.